This T cell receptor (beta chain) emerged from a study of OX40 agonist ivuxolimab in advanced cancers. Study-level points and caveats: Among T cells, CD8+ cells averaged more expanded clones than CD4+ cells.

This CDR3 is 15 amino acids long. Germline V gives CDR1 MDHEN, CDR2 SYDVKM. V lost 2 bases and J 0 bases, leaving 10 bases between the germline ends. The table came from immunoSEQ multiplex PCR; TCRdb's copy has only in-frame clones and leaves some out. The sample yields tens of thousands of clones, roughly 91% seen once. Turning to this clone: Antigen specificity is unknown.

The starting material was CD4+ or CD8+ T cells sorted from blood, obtained in a trial of the OX40 agonist ivuxolimab. The rearrangement joins TRBV28 to TRBJ1-2; D gene unclear. The TCR comes from an adult with an advanced solid tumor such as melanoma, head and neck, liver or kidney cancer. The CDR3 DNA is TGTGCCAGCAGTTTACGGCGGGCGACTAACTATGGCTACACCTTC. Protein: CASSLRRATNYGYTF.